This T cell receptor (beta chain) was obtained from a study of CD8+ T cells in alopecia areata. In the study overall: The graft donors were roughly 6-13-month-old C3H/HeJ mice with spontaneous alopecia, and their skin went to approximately 7-11-week-old female C3H/HeJ mice.

This clone was recorded a few times. Its antigen is unknown. Germline and genes: mouse. The read finishes 4 residues shy of the CDR3 end, and the germline J gene is used to complete it. Whole-study results and caveats: Clarity of TCR sharing across patients fell short of that in mice, possibly HLA-related. Normal scalp had lower clonality than lesional scalp, with alopecia totalis/universalis lesions showing this most strongly.

This CDR3 contains 14 residues. From germline, CDR1 is NSQYPW and CDR2 LRSPGD (reference sequence). Trimming took 0 bases from V and 6 from J, leaving 8 bases between them. Extracted from the samples, RNA was reverse transcribed into cDNA to serve as the sequencing template. TCRdb's table, derived via immunoSEQ multiplex PCR, lists solely in-frame clones and lacks some. Recorded here are about 270,000 clones, none singletons. Sorting of pooled cutaneous lymph node cells used CD4, CD8alpha, NKG2D, NKG2ACE and other markers. The sequencing sample was made of CD4+ T cells sorted from a lymph node. The gene calls are TRBV1 and TRBJ2-2; D is possibly TRBD1 (6 bases). The TCR comes from a C3H/HeJ mouse with alopecia areata. Mouse strain MHC haplotype: H2-k. Partial CDR3 DNA: TGCACCTGCAGTGCAGATTCAGGGGCCGGG. This codes for CTCSADSGAG. In full, the CDR3 is CTCSADSGAGQLYF. Looking up the rest from reference TRBV1 and TRBJ2-2 gives the full variable domain: VTLLEQNPRWRLVPRGQAVNLRCILKNSQYPWMSWYQQDLQKQLQWLFTLRSPGDKEVKSLPGADYLATRVTDTELRLQVANMSQGRTLYCTCSADSGAGQLYFGEGSKLTVL.